This entry is about one T cell receptor (beta chain). Its antigen is currently unknown. These data belong to a study of shared clonotypes between healthy human individuals. Study conclusions and caveats: Rarefaction analysis demonstrated incomplete sorted-subset sequencing notwithstanding large depth. Owing to a small donor count, the genetic and exposure-history diversity represented was limited. A handful of donors showed sharing of 4.5% to 5% of naive CD4 clonotypes. The generation probabilities recorded for non-shared clonotypes fell below those of clonotypes shared by all four donors.

Assay used: immunoSEQ multiplex PCR; TCRdb lists only in-frame clones, some missing. The table includes about 2.3 million clones, about nine tenths detected once. J lost 3 bases, V lost 4 bases, and 3 bases had no gene match. This CDR3 region has 14 residues. The germline V gene has CDR1 MGHDK and CDR2 SYGVNS. The sequencing input was naive CD4+ T cells from PBMCs. The subset here: CD45RA+ positively selected. The chain uses TRBV25-1 and TRBJ1-2; 9 bases fit TRBD1. This receptor was taken from a man aged 18 to 30 in good health. Some clones in this sample may be carry-over from other donors' samples. The CDR3 is CASSVRDRDYGYTF. CDR3 nucleotide sequence: TGTGCCAGCAGTGTCAGGGACAGGGACTATGGCTACACCTTC.